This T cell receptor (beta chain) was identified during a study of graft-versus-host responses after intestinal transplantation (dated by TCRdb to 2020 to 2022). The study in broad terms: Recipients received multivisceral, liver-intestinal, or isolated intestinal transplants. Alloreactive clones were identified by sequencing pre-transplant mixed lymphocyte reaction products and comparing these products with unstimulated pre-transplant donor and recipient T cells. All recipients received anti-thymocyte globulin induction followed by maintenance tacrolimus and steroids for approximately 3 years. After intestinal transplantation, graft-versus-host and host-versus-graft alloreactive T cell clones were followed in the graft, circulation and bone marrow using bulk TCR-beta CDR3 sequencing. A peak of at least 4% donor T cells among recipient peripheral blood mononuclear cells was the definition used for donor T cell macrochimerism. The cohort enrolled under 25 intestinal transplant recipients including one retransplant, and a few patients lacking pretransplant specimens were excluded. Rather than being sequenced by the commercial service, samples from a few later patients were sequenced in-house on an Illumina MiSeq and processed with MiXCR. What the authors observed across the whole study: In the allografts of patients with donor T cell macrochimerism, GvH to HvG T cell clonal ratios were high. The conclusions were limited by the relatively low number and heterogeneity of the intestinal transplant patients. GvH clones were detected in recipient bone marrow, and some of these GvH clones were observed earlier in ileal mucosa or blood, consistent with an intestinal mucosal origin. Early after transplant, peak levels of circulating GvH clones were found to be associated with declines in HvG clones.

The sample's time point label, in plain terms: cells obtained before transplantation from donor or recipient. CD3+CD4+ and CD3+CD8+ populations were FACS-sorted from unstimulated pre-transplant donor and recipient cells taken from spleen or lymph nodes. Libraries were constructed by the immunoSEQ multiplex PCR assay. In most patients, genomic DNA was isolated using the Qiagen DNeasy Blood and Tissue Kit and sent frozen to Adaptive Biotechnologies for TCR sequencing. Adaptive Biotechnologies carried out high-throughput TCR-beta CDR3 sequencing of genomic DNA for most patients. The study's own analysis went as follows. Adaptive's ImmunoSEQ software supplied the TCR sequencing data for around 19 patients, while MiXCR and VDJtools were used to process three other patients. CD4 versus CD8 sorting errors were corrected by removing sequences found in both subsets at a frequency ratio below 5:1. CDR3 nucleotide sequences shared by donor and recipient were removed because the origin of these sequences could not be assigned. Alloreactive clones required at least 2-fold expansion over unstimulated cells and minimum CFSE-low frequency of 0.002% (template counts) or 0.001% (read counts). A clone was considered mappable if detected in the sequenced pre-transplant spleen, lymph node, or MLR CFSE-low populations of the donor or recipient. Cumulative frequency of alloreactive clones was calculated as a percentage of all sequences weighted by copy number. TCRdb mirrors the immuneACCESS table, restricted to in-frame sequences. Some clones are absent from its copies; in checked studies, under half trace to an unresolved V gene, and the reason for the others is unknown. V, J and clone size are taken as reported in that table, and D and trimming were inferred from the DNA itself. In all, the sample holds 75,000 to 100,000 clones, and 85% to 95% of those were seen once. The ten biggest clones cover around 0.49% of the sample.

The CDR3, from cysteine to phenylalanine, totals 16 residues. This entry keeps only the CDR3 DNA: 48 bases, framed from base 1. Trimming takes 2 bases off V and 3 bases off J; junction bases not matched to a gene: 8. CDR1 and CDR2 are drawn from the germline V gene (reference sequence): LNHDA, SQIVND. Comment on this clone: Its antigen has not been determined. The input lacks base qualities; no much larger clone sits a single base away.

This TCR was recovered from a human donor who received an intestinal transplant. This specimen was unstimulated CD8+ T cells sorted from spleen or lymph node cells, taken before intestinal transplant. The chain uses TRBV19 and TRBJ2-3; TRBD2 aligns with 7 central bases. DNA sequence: TGTGCCAGTAGTATATCTTACGGCGGGGGAACAGATACGCAGTATTTT. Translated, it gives CASSISYGGGTDTQYF.